The entry that follows covers one T cell receptor (beta chain) sequence. Its specificity is unknown. This entry belongs to a study of T cell responses to AZD1222 COVID-19 vaccine. Study results and caveats: Spike as a whole was targeted by vaccine-associated CD4 TCRs, dominant at 160-218 and 743-854.

Germline loops: CDR1 MNHEY, CDR2 SVGAGI. J lost 8 bases, V lost 11 bases, and 9 bases had no gene match. The CDR3 runs 14 residues. Data came from immunoSEQ multiplex PCR; TCRdb stores just in-frame clones and leaves some out. The sample gives around 120,000 clones, about 90% of which show up once; 11% to 15% is in the top ten. The source of this sequence is an adult in good health. The input for sequencing was peripheral blood, taken on day 0 of AZD1222 vaccination. The gene calls are TRBV6-5 and TRBJ2-2; TRBD2 agrees at 12 bases. The DNA of the CDR3 is TGTGCCGGAAGACTAGCGGGGGCCCGGGGGGAGCTGTTTTTT. Its translation is CAGRLAGARGELFF.